This T cell receptor (beta chain) originates from a study of blood T cell repertoires in COVID-19. Study-wide context: Samples came from the United States, Italy and Spain, spanning acute and convalescent COVID-19.

Source study methods: Counts of nucleated cells, estimated from reference gene primer amplification, were obtained. Sequenced by immunoSEQ multiplex PCR; TCRdb stores in-frame clones only, minus some. From that table come the V and J calls and clone size; the DNA was used to work out D and trimming. The sample lists more than 300,000 clones; more than 75% were seen once. The CDR3 runs 15 residues. Germline lookup yields CDR1 SGHNT and CDR2 YENEEA. The germline V and J ends were trimmed by 5 bases and 2 bases, with 13 bases remaining between them. Recovery meant two consecutive negative NP/OP PCR tests, professional clearance, or resolved symptoms.

The rearrangement uses TRBV11-3 and TRBJ2-1; tentative D call: TRBD2 (7 bases). The clonotype comes from a woman aged 18-29 years who had recovered from COVID-19. Sequencing input: PBMCs or T cells enriched from blood (not recorded which). The CDR3 loop reads CASSTSGGAYNEQFF. For the CDR3, the DNA is TGTGCCAGCAGCACTTCGGGGGGCGCCTACAATGAGCAGTTCTTC.